This note documents a single T cell receptor (beta chain) sequence. The entry originates in a study of blood T cell repertoires in COVID-19. Clones were read by immunoSEQ multiplex PCR, and TCRdb kept only the in-frame ones, dropping some. In the table there are roughly 340,000 clones, approximately 91% of which are singletons. The CDR3 spans 14 residues. The germline CDR1 and CDR2 sequences are LNHDA and SQIVND (reference sequence). Trimming took off 3 bases at V and 7 bases at J, with 13 bases between the two ends. The specimen was peripheral blood. The clonotype was recovered from a woman aged 70-85 years with COVID-19, enrolled during active disease. The genes are TRBV19 and TRBJ1-5; possibly TRBD1 for D (6 bases). This chain's CDR3 is CASSMAGGAQPQHF. The CDR3 bases are TGTGCCAGTAGTATGGCCGGGGGGGCCCAGCCCCAGCATTTT.